The T cell receptor (beta chain) described here comes from a study of shared clonotypes between healthy human individuals. From germline, CDR1 is MNHNS and CDR2 SASEGT. The CDR3 has 13 amino acids. Trimming stripped 8 bases from V and 0 bases from J, with 10 bases between. Generated by immunoSEQ multiplex PCR, the TCRdb table keeps only in-frame clones and is missing some. The data contain 2 million to 3 million clones, over 85% of them singletons. This sequence joins TRBV6-1 and TRBJ1-1; D gene uncertain. The source material was naive CD4+ T cells from PBMCs. The subset denotes: CD45RA+ positively selected. The origin of this receptor is a man younger than 30 in good health. Some clones in this sample may be carry-over from other donors' samples. The chain's CDR3 is CASGKWVNTEAFF. The CDR3 nucleotides are TGTGCCAGCGGTAAATGGGTGAACACTGAAGCTTTCTTT.